The 9 T cell receptor beta chains in this list originate from one sample, sequenced in a study of T cells in Graves' hyperthyroidism and ophthalmopathy. RNA transcripts were the template for amplifying TCR beta CDR3 regions. First-round RT-PCR with HTBI primers amplified the TCR CDR3 region. TCRdb recomputed calls from the multiplex PCR reads with MiXCR, one row per CDR3 protein. The sample records about 410,000 distinct CDR3 sequences, around 15% being singletons. The sample was blood. These receptors came from a man younger than 35 with Graves' ophthalmopathy.

The chain is built from TRBV5-1 and TRBJ2-7; 8 nucleotides match TRBD1. CDR3 length: 18 amino acids. CDR1 and CDR2 from the germline V gene are SGHRS and YFSETQ. J lost 0 bases, V lost 4 bases, and 15 bases had no gene match. CDR3 coding DNA: TGCGCCAGCAGCCCTAACCTCGACAGGGGAGAATACTCCTACGAGCAGTACTTC. This gives the protein CASSPNLDRGEYSYEQYF.

The sample holds a few counts of this clonotype. V usage is TRBV7-6 and J usage is TRBJ2-1, with a weak D call TRBD1 (5 bases). The CDR3 totals 12 residues. Germline CDR1 SGHVS, CDR2 FNYEAQ. The V and J ends lost 2 bases and 7 bases respectively, with 6 bases between them. This chain's CDR3 is CASSLYRNEQFF. In DNA, the CDR3 is TGTGCCAGCAGCTTATACAGGAATGAGCAGTTCTTC.

This clonotype was counted many times. The rearrangement links TRBV7-9 to TRBJ2-7; D is uncertain. V lost 5 bases and J lost 3, with 8 bases in between. Germline V gives CDR1 SEHNR, CDR2 FQNEAQ (reference sequence). The CDR3 length is 12 residues. CDR3 in DNA: TGTGCCAGCAGCAGTGAGTACTACGAGCAGTACTTC. Protein product: CASSSEYYEQYF.

This clonotype was picked up a small number of times. The rearrangement uses TRBV7-9 and TRBJ2-1; possible D gene TRBD1, 6 bases. Trimming shortened V by 1 base and J by 8 bases, and 15 bases separated the two germline ends. Germline assignment: CDR1 SEHNR and CDR2 FQNEAQ (reference sequence). The CDR3 sequence is 15 residues long. As DNA, the CDR3 is TGTGCCAGCAGCTTAGAAGAGGGTACAGGGTATGAGCAGTTCTTC. This encodes CASSLEEGTGYEQFF.

V and J are TRBV11-3 and TRBJ2-7; D may match TRBD1 or TRBD2 (6 bases each). Germline lookup yields CDR1 SGHNT and CDR2 YENEEA. Trimming cost V 3 bases and J 6 bases, with 12 bases left between them. The CDR3 runs 13 residues. CDR3 nucleotides: TGTGCCAGCAGCTTTGGGGGGCCCGGCGAGCAGTACTTC. It yields the protein CASSFGGPGEQYF.

J is TRBJ1-2 and V is TRBV10-3; the D gene is possibly TRBD1 (6 bases). Trimming cost V 4 bases and J 2 bases, with 8 bases left between them. The CDR3 is made up of 13 amino acids. Germline V gene sequence: CDR1 ENHRY, CDR2 SYGVKD. Here the CDR3 DNA reads TGTGCCATCAGTGCCGGACAGAACTATGGCTACACCTTC. Its protein is CAISAGQNYGYTF.

In its sample, this clonotype was seen many times. The chain carries TRBV29-1 and TRBJ1-1, with 8 bases identical to TRBD1. Trimming took 4 bases from V and 4 from J; bases not matched to a gene: 2. CDR1 and CDR2 from the germline V gene are SQVTM and ANQGSEA. The CDR3 covers 12 residues. The CDR3 sequence: CSVAQGGTEAFF. DNA of the CDR3: TGCAGCGTTGCACAGGGGGGCACTGAAGCTTTCTTT.

The chain has TRBV27 and TRBJ2-5; D is perhaps TRBD2 (7 bases). The V end lost 3 bases, the J end lost 7 bases, and 15 bases lay between the germline ends. CDR1 MNHEY and CDR2 SMNVEV come from the germline V gene (reference sequence). This CDR3 is built from 14 residues. The CDR3 DNA follows: TGTGCCAGCAGTTTCCACGGGGGGCTGGGGACCCAGTACTTC. Its translation: CASSFHGGLGTQYF.

This clonotype was observed many times. The chain links TRBV28 to TRBJ2-2, with 7 bases fitting TRBD1. The CDR3 runs to 14 residues. The germline CDR1 and CDR2 sequences are MDHEN and SYDVKM. Trimming took 7 bases from V and 1 from J; bases not matched to a gene: 3. CDR3 DNA: TGTGCCAGCATCCCAGGGGGGAACACCGGGGAGCTGTTTTTT. Its translation is CASIPGGNTGELFF.